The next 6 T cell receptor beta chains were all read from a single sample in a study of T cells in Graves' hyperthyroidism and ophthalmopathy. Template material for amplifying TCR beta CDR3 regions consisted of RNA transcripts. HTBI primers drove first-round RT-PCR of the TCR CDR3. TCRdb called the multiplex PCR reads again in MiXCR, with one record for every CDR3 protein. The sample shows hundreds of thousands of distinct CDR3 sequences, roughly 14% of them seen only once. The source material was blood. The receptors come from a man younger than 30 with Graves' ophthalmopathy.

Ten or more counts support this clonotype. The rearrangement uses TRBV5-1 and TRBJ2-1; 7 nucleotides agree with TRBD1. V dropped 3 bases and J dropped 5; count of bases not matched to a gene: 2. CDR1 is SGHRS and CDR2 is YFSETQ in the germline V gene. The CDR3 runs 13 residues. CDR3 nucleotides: TGCGCCAGCAGCTCCGGACAGGACAATGAGCAGTTCTTC. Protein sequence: CASSSGQDNEQFF.

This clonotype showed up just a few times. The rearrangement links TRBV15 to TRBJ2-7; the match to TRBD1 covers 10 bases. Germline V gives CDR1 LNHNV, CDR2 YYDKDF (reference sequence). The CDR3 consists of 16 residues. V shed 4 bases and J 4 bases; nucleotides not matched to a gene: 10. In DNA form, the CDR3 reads TGTGCCACCAGCAAAGTTCCGGGACAGGGGTTTTACGAGCAGTACTTC. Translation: CATSKVPGQGFYEQYF.

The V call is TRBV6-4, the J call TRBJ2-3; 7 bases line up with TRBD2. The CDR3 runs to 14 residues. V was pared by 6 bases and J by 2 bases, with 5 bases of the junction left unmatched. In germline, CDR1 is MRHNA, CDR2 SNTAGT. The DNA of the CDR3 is TGTGCCAGCAGCTTGGCGGGGGACACAGATACGCAGTATTTT. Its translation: CASSLAGDTDTQYF.

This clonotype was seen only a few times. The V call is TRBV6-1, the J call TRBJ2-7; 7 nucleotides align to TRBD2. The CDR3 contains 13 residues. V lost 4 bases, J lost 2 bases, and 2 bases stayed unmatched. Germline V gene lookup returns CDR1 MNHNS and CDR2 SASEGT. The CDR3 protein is CASSVGGAYEQYF. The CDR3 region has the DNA TGTGCCAGCAGTGTTGGGGGGGCCTACGAGCAGTACTTC.

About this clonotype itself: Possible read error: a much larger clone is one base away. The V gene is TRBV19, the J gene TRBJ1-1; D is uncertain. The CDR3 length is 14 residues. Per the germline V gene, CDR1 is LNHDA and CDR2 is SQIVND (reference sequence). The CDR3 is CASSSPGGSTEASF. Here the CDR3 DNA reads TGTGCCAGTAGTTCCCCAGGAGGGAGCACTGAAGCTTCCTTT.

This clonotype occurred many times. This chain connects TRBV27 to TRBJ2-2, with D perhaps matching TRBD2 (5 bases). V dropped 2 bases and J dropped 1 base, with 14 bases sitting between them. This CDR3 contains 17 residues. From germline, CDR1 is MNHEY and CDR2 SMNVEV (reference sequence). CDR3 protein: CASSLVMRTGNTGELFF. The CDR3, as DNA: TGTGCCAGCAGTTTAGTTATGCGGACTGGGAACACCGGGGAGCTGTTTTTT.